One and the same sample provided the 19 T cell receptor beta chains below, sequenced in a study of blood T cell repertoires in COVID-19. TCRdb's table, derived via immunoSEQ multiplex PCR, lists solely in-frame clones and lacks some. The data contain 150,000 to 200,000 clones, less than 90% of them singletons. What was sequenced was PBMCs or T cells enriched from blood (not recorded which). All receptors derive from a woman between 45 and 60 years old who had recovered from COVID-19.

The V gene is TRBV15, the J gene TRBJ1-2; 10 bases map to TRBD1. The CDR3 has 14 residues. The J segment lost 8 bases and the V segment lost 5 bases, leaving 8 bases of the junction unmatched. The germline gives CDR1 LNHNV, CDR2 YYDKDF (reference sequence). The CDR3 loop is CATSGLTGGLGYTF. As DNA, the CDR3 is TGTGCCACCAGCGGATTGACAGGGGGCTTGGGCTACACCTTC.

V is TRBV28 and J is TRBJ2-2; 10 nucleotides match TRBD1. V trimming: 3 bases; J trimming: 7 bases; junction bases outside the gene matches: 5. The CDR3 length is 15 residues. The germline gives CDR1 MDHEN, CDR2 SYDVKM. The CDR3 DNA sequence: TGTGCCAGCAGTTTCGGGGGGACAGGGGACGGGGAGCTGTTTTTT. Translated: CASSFGGTGDGELFF.

This clone was seen a single time. The gene calls are TRBV5-1 and TRBJ2-1; D is possibly TRBD2 (6 bases). The germline V gene has CDR1 SGHRS and CDR2 YFSETQ. The CDR3 consists of 15 residues. V shed 3 bases and J shed 1 base, with 11 bases lying between them. This chain's CDR3 is CASSSIADSYNEQFF. Here the CDR3 DNA reads TGCGCCAGCAGCTCCATAGCGGATTCCTACAATGAGCAGTTCTTC. The variable domain in full, completed from reference TRBV5-1 and TRBJ2-1, reads KAGVTQTPRYLIKTRGQQVTLSCSPISGHRSVSWYQQTPGQGLQFLFEYFSETQRNKGNFPGRFSGRQFSNSRSEMNVSTLELGDSALYLCASSSIADSYNEQFFGPGTRLTVL.

V is TRBV24-1 and J is TRBJ1-1, with a weak D call TRBD1 (5 bases). CDR3 size: 13 residues. The ends were cut back, 9 bases at V and 0 bases at J, with 10 bases in the middle. Germline CDR1 is KGHDR and CDR2 is SFDVKD. DNA of the CDR3: TGTGCCACCGCCGACAGCCTGAACACTGAAGCTTTCTTT. Translation: CATADSLNTEAFF.

This chain connects TRBV20-1 to TRBJ1-2; D is unresolved. Germline V gene sequence: CDR1 DFQATT, CDR2 SNEGSKA (reference sequence). The CDR3 is made up of 11 amino acids. V was shortened by 0 bases and J by 5 bases, with 4 bases between the two germline ends. The DNA of the CDR3 is TGCAGTGCTAGAGAGGAGTATGGCTACACCTTC. Its protein product is CSAREEYGYTF.

The rearrangement links TRBV12-3 or TRBV12-4 to TRBJ2-3; D is undetermined. CDR3 length: 12 amino acids. The V end lost 8 bases, the J end lost 4 bases, and 10 bases lay between the germline ends. CDR3 in DNA: TGTGCCAGCGGGTGGGCTGCAGATACGCAGTATTTT. It translates to CASGWAADTQYF.

In this sample, this clone turned up once. The chain employs TRBV5-1 and TRBJ2-1; 7 bases align to TRBD1. Per germline, CDR1 SGHRS and CDR2 YFSETQ. The CDR3 covers 12 residues. V lost 0 bases and J lost 12; bases outside the gene matches: 3. The CDR3 region is CASSLEAGGQFF. DNA of the CDR3: TGCGCCAGCAGCTTGGAAGCAGGGGGGCAGTTCTTC.

This clone came up a few times. The chain joins TRBV10-1 to TRBJ2-7; 11 nucleotides agree with TRBD2. The CDR3 sequence is 18 residues long. V lost 0 bases to trimming and J lost 3 bases; unmatched junction nucleotides: 10. CDR1 is WNHNN, CDR2 SYGVQD, per germline (reference sequence). CDR3 in amino acids: CASSESLTSGGPYYEQYV. CDR3 nucleotide sequence: TGCGCCAGCAGTGAGTCCTTAACTAGCGGGGGCCCCTACTACGAGCAGTACGTC.

The chain employs TRBV19 and TRBJ2-2; TRBD2 aligns across 12 bases. Looked up from germline, CDR1 is LNHDA and CDR2 is SQIVND (reference sequence). V shed 5 bases, J shed 7 bases, and the junction held 11 bases outside the gene matches. This CDR3 spans 17 amino acids. Here the CDR3 DNA reads TGTGCCAGTAGTCCCAGGGGGGGACTAGCGGGCAACGGGGAGCTGTTTTTT. It codes for CASSPRGGLAGNGELFF.

This chain connects TRBV7-2 to TRBJ1-5; D is unresolved. The CDR3 totals 14 residues. V lost 5 bases and J lost 0, with 8 bases in between. Germline V lookup: CDR1 SGHTA, CDR2 FQGNSA. DNA of the CDR3: TGTGCCAGCAGCCCATACTATAGCAATCAGCCCCAGCATTTT. Protein: CASSPYYSNQPQHF.

V is TRBV5-1 and J is TRBJ2-1; D is possibly TRBD2 (5 bases). From germline, CDR1 is SGHRS and CDR2 YFSETQ. The CDR3 length is 12 residues. Trimming cost V 1 base and J 9 bases, with 8 bases left between them. The CDR3 nucleotides read TGCGCCAGCAGCTTGATCCGGGGTGAGCAGTTCTTC. As protein: CASSLIRGEQFF.

The chain couples TRBV7-3 to TRBJ1-1, with a tentative D call TRBD1 (5 bases). CDR1 is SGHTA, CDR2 FQGTGA, per germline. The length of the CDR3 is 15 residues. Trimming shortened V by 1 base and J by 4 bases, and 13 bases separated the two germline ends. CDR3 nucleotides: TGTGCCAGCAGCTTAAATATGGGGGGGAGCACTGAAGCTTTCTTT. Its protein product is CASSLNMGGSTEAFF.

The chain employs TRBV7-9 and TRBJ2-4; no definite D call. Trimming left V 4 bases short and J 12 bases short, with 13 bases between. This CDR3 has 12 residues. Germline CDR1 and CDR2: SEHNR and FQNEAQ (reference sequence). As DNA, the CDR3 is TGTGCCAGCAGCTCAAACAGTAGAAGTCAGTACTTC. This gives the protein CASSSNSRSQYF.

The table lists this clone with a few counts. The chain is built from TRBV6-4 and TRBJ2-1, with 10 nucleotides matching TRBD2. The germline V gene has CDR1 MRHNA and CDR2 SNTAGT. V was clipped by 0 bases and J by 10 bases; unmatched bases: 3. This CDR3 has 14 residues. CDR3 amino acids: CASSDSSGRDEQFF. In nucleotides, the CDR3 is TGTGCCAGCAGTGACTCAAGCGGGAGGGACGAGCAGTTCTTC.

The CDR3 loop reads CASSSGRDTNEKLFF. Here the CDR3 DNA reads TGTGCCAGCAGCTCCGGGAGAGACACTAATGAAAAACTGTTTTTT. V and J are TRBV7-8 and TRBJ1-4; D unclear. V lost 4 bases and J lost 2, with 11 bases in between. The germline CDR1 and CDR2 sequences are SGHVS and FQNEAQ. The CDR3 loop spans 15 amino acids.

The chain couples TRBV11-2 to TRBJ2-2, with TRBD2 matching 13 bases. The length of the CDR3 is 17 residues. V trimming: 4 bases; J trimming: 8 bases; junction bases outside the gene matches: 10. The germline V gene has CDR1 SGHAT and CDR2 FQNNGV. The CDR3 protein is CASSSVIRTSGRGELFF. CDR3 nucleotide sequence: TGTGCCAGCAGCTCCGTTATTCGGACTAGCGGGAGAGGGGAGCTGTTTTTT. Full variable domain (rest looked up from reference TRBV11-2 and TRBJ2-2): EAGVAQSPRYKIIEKRQSVAFWCNPISGHATLYWYQQILGQGPKLLIQFQNNGVVDDSQLPKDRFSAERLKGVDSTLKIQPAKLEDSAVYLCASSSVIRTSGRGELFFGEGSRLTVL.

V gene TRBV7-7 combines with J gene TRBJ1-6; the D is unclear. From germline, CDR1 is SSHAT and CDR2 FNYEAQ (reference sequence). This CDR3 region has 19 residues. Deletions cut 2 bases from V and 0 bases from J, with 17 bases between. CDR3 protein: CASSLPSGSLFSYNSPLHF. Written as DNA, the CDR3 is TGTGCCAGCAGCTTACCTTCGGGGAGCTTGTTCTCCTATAATTCACCCCTCCACTTT.

The chain employs TRBV20-1 and TRBJ1-2, with 7 bases lining up with TRBD1. CDR1 is DFQATT, CDR2 SNEGSKA, per germline (reference sequence). The ends lost 3 bases at V and 3 bases at J; junction bases unmatched: 7. This CDR3 spans 14 amino acids. CDR3 loop: CSASAGGFDYGYTF. The CDR3 DNA follows: TGCAGTGCTAGTGCAGGGGGATTTGACTATGGCTACACCTTC.

This clone was seen a single time. The V and J genes are TRBV2 and TRBJ2-7; D is ambiguous. Trimming shortened V by 8 bases and J by 4 bases, and 12 bases separated the two germline ends. Germline CDR1 reads SNHLY; CDR2 reads FYNNEI. The CDR3 covers 12 residues. The DNA of the CDR3 is TGTGCCAGCGGCACTATTCGATACGAGCAGTACGTC. Its protein product is CASGTIRYEQYV.